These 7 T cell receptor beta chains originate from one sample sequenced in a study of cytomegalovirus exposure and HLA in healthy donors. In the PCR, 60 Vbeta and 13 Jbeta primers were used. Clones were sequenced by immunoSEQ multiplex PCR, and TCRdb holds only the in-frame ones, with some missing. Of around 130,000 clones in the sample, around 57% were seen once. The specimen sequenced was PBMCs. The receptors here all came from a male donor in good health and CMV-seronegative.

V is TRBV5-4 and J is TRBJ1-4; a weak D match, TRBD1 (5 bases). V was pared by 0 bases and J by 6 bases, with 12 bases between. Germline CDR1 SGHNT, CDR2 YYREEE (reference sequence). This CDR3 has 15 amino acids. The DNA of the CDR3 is TGTGCCAGCAGCTTGGATGGGGGGGTCGATGAAAAACTGTTTTTT. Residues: CASSLDGGVDEKLFF.

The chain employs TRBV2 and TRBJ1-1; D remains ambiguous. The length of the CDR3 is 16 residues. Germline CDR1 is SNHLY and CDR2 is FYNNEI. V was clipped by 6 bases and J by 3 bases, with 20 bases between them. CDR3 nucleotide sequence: TGTGCCAGCAGGAAAATGAGCGAGGGCGCGGACACTGAAGCTTTCTTT. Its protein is CASRKMSEGADTEAFF.

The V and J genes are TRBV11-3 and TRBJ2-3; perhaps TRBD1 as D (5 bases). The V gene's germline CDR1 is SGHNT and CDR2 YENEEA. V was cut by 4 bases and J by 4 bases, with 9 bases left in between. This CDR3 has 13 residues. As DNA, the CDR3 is TGTGCCAGCAGCTGGGGCCGCTCAGATACGCAGTATTTT. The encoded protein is CASSWGRSDTQYF.

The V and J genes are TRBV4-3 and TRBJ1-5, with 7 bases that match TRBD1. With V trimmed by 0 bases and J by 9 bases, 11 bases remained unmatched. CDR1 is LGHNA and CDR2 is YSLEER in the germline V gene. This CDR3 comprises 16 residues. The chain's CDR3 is CASSQESGGRIGPQHF. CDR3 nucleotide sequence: TGCGCCAGCAGCCAAGAATCAGGGGGTAGGATTGGGCCCCAGCATTTT.

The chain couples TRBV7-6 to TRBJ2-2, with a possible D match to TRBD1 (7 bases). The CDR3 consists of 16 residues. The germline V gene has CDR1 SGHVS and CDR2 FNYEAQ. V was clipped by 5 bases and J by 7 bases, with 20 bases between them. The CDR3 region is CASSLMQGGVDGELFF. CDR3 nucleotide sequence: TGTGCCAGCAGCCTCATGCAGGGGGGTGTGGACGGGGAGCTGTTTTTT.

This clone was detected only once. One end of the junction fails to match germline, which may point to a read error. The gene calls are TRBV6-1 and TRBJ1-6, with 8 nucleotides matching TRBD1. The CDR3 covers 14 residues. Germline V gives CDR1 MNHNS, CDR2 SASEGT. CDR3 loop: CASSAETGVSLLHF. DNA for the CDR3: TGTGCCAGCAGTGCGGAGACAGGGGTTTCACTCCTCCACTTT.

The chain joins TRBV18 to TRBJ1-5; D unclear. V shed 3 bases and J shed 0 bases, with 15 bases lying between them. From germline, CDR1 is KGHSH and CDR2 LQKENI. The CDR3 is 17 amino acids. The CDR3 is CASSPRLGDGSNQPQHF. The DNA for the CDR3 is TGTGCCAGCTCACCGCGTTTGGGAGACGGTAGCAATCAGCCCCAGCATTTT.